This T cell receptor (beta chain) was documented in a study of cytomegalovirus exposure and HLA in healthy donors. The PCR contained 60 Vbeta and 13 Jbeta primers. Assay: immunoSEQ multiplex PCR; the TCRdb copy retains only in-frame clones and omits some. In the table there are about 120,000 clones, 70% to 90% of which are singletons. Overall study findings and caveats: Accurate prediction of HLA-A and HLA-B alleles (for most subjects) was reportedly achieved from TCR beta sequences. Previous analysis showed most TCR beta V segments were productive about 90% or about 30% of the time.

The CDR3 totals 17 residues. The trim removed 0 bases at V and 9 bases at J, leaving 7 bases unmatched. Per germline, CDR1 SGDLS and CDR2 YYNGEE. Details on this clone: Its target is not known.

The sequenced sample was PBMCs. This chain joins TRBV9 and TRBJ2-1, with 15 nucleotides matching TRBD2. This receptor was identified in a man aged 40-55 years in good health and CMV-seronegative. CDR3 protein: CASSVVPGLAGGGEQFF. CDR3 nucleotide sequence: TGTGCCAGCAGCGTAGTCCCCGGACTAGCGGGGGGGGGTGAGCAGTTCTTC.